This T cell receptor beta chain originates from a study of PD-1 blockade in classical Hodgkin lymphoma. General study points: Possibly reflecting disease activity or prior therapy, repertoire differences have causes that remain undefined. Diminished baseline TCR diversity has been reported in newly diagnosed patients relative to healthy donors.

Regarding time point: newly diagnosed, previously untreated cHL patient sample. By magnetic negative selection, CD8+ T cells were isolated from the thawed PBMCs. Comparison used PBMCs from newly diagnosed, untreated classical Hodgkin lymphoma. Per the germline V gene, CDR1 is MNHEY and CDR2 is SVGAGI. CDR3 size: 14 residues. V was cut by 7 bases and J by 6 bases, with 15 bases left in between. Profiled with immunoSEQ multiplex PCR; TCRdb holds only in-frame clones, not every one. In the table there are fewer than 4,500 clones, around 84% of which are singletons. With respect to this clone: Its specificity is not known.

The chain employs TRBV6-5 and TRBJ2-2; D is undetermined. This receptor was identified in a human donor with classical Hodgkin lymphoma. The specimen was CD8+ T cells from blood. Here the CDR3 reads CASIPQLGSGELFF. The CDR3 nucleotides are TGTGCCAGCATCCCGCAACTCGGTTCCGGGGAGCTGTTTTTT.